This TCR beta chain was identified in a study of identical twins. The study, taken as a whole, reports: Researchers reported weaker excess twin sharing in beta out-of-frame sequences. Insertions ran lower in abundant cord blood beta clonotypes, though not in memory repertoires.

To note about this clonotype: The antigen remains undetermined.

MiXCR, applied by TCRdb to the 5' RACE reads, yields one record per CDR3 protein. The sample lists 700,000 to 950,000 distinct CDR3 sequences; 10% to 15% were seen once. V was clipped by 6 bases and J by 8 bases; unmatched bases: 6. The CDR3 sequence is 13 residues long. Germline CDR1 and CDR2: ENHRY and SYGVKD. This same sample was also taken into another study, of yellow fever vaccine responses in identical twins. That paper adds: Twins' vaccine T cell responses reportedly seemed partly convergent and partly personalized.

The sequenced sample consisted of PBMCs. This sequence joins TRBV10-3 and TRBJ2-1; 8 nucleotides line up with TRBD2. The TCR was taken from a woman between 18 and 29 years old in good health. CDR3 loop: CAISPGLADEQFF. The CDR3 DNA reads as TGTGCCATCAGCCCCGGACTAGCCGATGAGCAGTTCTTC.